The sequence of this T cell receptor beta chain was determined in a study of T cells in Graves' hyperthyroidism and ophthalmopathy (dated 2019 in TCRdb). About the investigation overall: Peripheral blood was sampled at the time of initial diagnosis, prior to any treatment. TCR Vbeta CDR3 sequencing of fewer than 150 peripheral blood samples (roughly 41 ophthalmopathy, 75 to 85 hyperthyroidism and roughly 17 progressor patients) is reported in the paper. The roughly 94 discovery patients were randomly split 7:3 into training and test sets. Whether ophthalmopathy could be predicted prospectively was tested in an independent validation cohort made up of about 18 hyperthyroidism patients plus 17 patients who later progressed to ophthalmopathy. A discovery cohort of about a hundred patients, about 44 with Graves' ophthalmopathy and more than 55 with stable Graves' hyperthyroidism, was used to find distinguishing TCR V-J signatures. The study also compared thyroid tissue and blood T-cell repertoires from a handful of Graves' hyperthyroidism patients. Once sampling was done, hyperthyroidism patients were given methimazole at a starting dose of 30 mg daily, whereas ophthalmopathy patients were given high-dose intravenous methylprednisolone. What the work shows at the level of the full study, not this receptor alone: In cross-validation, a model built on a 13 V-J signature told ophthalmopathy apart from stable hyperthyroidism with under 90% sensitivity and around 83% specificity, and in testing the same model reached 80%/75%. No statistical method was used to fix the sample size in advance, and group allocation was not hidden from the investigators. In validation, the model predicted progression to ophthalmopathy with approximately 71% sensitivity and 72.22% specificity, a median of approximately 6.5 months before onset. Blood samples also contained most of the expanded thyroid clonotypes (frequency above 0.001), which suggests that blood repertoires may reflect thyroid immune responses.

Stable Graves' hyperthyroidism was defined as no progression to ophthalmopathy during 18 months of follow-up. Hyperthyroidism patients were aged 18 to 65 years and newly diagnosed, with disease duration of less than 2 months. Any patient with an uncontrolled infection, another autoimmune disease, pregnancy or lactation was excluded. Diagnoses were based on clinical symptoms, serum thyroxine and TRAb, thyroid ultrasound and orbital computed tomography. PBMCs were separated from roughly 10 ml of fresh peripheral blood using Ficoll-Paque density gradient centrifugation. Total RNA was extracted with Trizol reagent, and quality was checked on an Agilent 2100 Bioanalyzer. V was cut back by 6 bases and J by 5 bases, leaving a gap of 10 bases between them. Inclusive of the bounding cysteine and phenylalanine, the CDR3 is 13 residues long. The only DNA kept is the CDR3, 39 bases in frame from the first base.

This clonotype was counted ten times or more. Its recognized antigen is unknown. The sample holds no much larger clone one base away, and base qualities are not on file. Amplification of TCR beta CDR3 regions was carried out from RNA transcripts. The TCR CDR3 was subjected to a first round of RT-PCR using the HTBI primer set and the Qiagen OneStep RT-PCR kit. A second multiplex PCR round built the libraries, followed by size selection and purification. The libraries were sequenced on an Illumina HiSeq2000 using paired-end 100 bp reads. Under the source paper's analysis protocol: SOAPnuke was used to process the raw data, with reads discarded if the reads contained adapters or uncalled bases, had a mean Phred below 15, or lacked an exact constant-primer or identifier match. COPE v1.2.5 was used to merge high-quality paired reads, and clonotypes were defined as unique nucleotide sequences. MiTCR v1.1 was used to align the clonotypes against IMGT TRBV, TRBD and TRBJ reference segments. The analysis was restricted to V-J combinations with a frequency above 0.0001, which together covered about 99% of the repertoires. A TCS score was defined as the ratio of F50 (clonal expansion) to E x V (chaos), with BLOSUM62-based TCRdist applied between CDR3 peptides within each V-J. Welch's t-statistics and random forest reduced 450 to 600 V-J features to 10 to 15, which were used in a naive Bayes classifier (R e1071). TCRdb applied fastp at Q25 and MiXCR to the public reads, then kept only in-frame beta chains. Records with the same CDR3 protein are collapsed into one entry carrying the most frequent genes and DNA. TCRdb, rather than the study authors, made the V and J calls. The table for this sample lists fewer than 550,000 distinct CDR3 sequences; about 15% of them were counted only once. Of the sample, roughly an eighth falls within the top ten clones.

This chain is built from TRBV12-3 or TRBV12-4 and TRBJ2-2, with the D gene too uncertain to name. This sequence was found in a young woman with Graves' hyperthyroidism. The sequenced sample consisted of blood. The CDR3 sequence is CASSLLRTGELFF. The DNA sequence follows: TGTGCCAGCAGCCTACTTAGAACCGGGGAGCTGTTTTTT.